This T cell receptor beta chain was identified in a study of cytomegalovirus exposure and HLA in healthy donors. General study results and limits: HLA restriction was apparent for most CMV-associated TCR beta chains in a later analysis.

The V gene's germline CDR1 is MDHEN and CDR2 SYDVKM. The CDR3 contains 16 residues. Trimming took off 4 bases at V and 8 bases at J, with 20 bases between the two ends. This clone was detected a few times. Its antigen is as yet unknown. Primers for the PCR totalled 60 Vbeta and 13 Jbeta. Profiling relied on immunoSEQ multiplex PCR, and the TCRdb table lists in-frame clones only, not all of them. This sample yields more than 60,000 clones, of which 76% are seen a single time; under 3.5% belongs to the top ten. The specimen was PBMCs. This receptor was taken from a man aged 18 to 29 in good health and CMV-seronegative. The chain has TRBV28 and TRBJ1-4; maybe TRBD1 (6 bases). The CDR3 is CASSYQTGNLGEKLFF. The CDR3 nucleotides are TGTGCCAGCAGTTACCAGACAGGAAACTTAGGCGAAAAACTGTTTTTT. Full variable domain (remainder filled in from reference TRBV28 and TRBJ1-4): DVKVTQSSRYLVKRTGEKVFLECVQDMDHENMFWYRQDPGLGLRLIYFSYDVKMKEKGDIPEGYSVSREKKERFSLILESASTNQTSMYLCASSYQTGNLGEKLFFGSGTQLSVL.